These T cell receptor beta chains were read from a single sample in a study of Tregs in tolerant kidney transplant recipients. The table came from immunoSEQ multiplex PCR; TCRdb's copy has only in-frame clones and leaves some out. In the table there are fewer than 65,000 clones, 70% to 90% of which are singletons. Sample: Tregs from blood, taken before the transplant. These receptors were collected from a human donor who received a combined kidney and bone marrow transplant. Both conserved end residues are part of each CDR3. Clone size is shown for a subset of rows, as once, few, many or a class of expanded clone.

j_gene	abundance	v_gene	CDR3aa
TRBJ2-5	once	TRBV7-6	CASSLSGETQYF
TRBJ2-5	.	TRBV7-9	CASRLDRRPSQYF
TRBJ1-5	.	TRBV2	CASFRGGDQPQHF
TRBJ1-2	.	TRBV6-5	CASSWGTGLYGYTF
TRBJ1-2	.	TRBV7-8	CASSLTDYGYTF
TRBJ2-7	.	TRBV6-6	CASRGGSGAYEQYF
TRBJ1-1	.	TRBV6-5	CASSYRAVNTEAFF
TRBJ1-2	.	TRBV5-1	CASSLEDALNYGYTF
TRBJ2-2	.	TRBV10-3	CAIRGDNGELFF
TRBJ2-3	.	TRBV9	CASSVEGRNTDTQYF
TRBJ2-1	.	TRBV11-3	CASSLGGGDEQFF
TRBJ1-2	.	TRBV4-1	CASSQGTGVNYGYTF
TRBJ2-7	.	TRBV6-5	CASSDRGLYEQYF
TRBJ2-7	.	TRBV6-5	CASSTDRGHEQYF
TRBJ1-5	once	TRBV23-1	CASSQSGSANQPQHF
TRBJ2-3	.	TRBV18	CASSPPLGTGPLGKSGANTDTQYF
TRBJ2-3	.	TRBV11-3	CASSAGRGSDTQYF
TRBJ1-2	.	TRBV11-2	CASSLDQGYGYTF
TRBJ1-6	.	TRBV20-1	CSARDEGQLIF
TRBJ1-6	once	TRBV30	CAWSVGQGNSPPHF
TRBJ1-2	.	TRBV29-1	CSVGPPGQGPGYTF
TRBJ1-5	.	TRBV6-5	CASRTPGGSNQPQHF
TRBJ2-2	once	TRBV7-9	CASSLASYTENTGELFF
TRBJ1-3	.	TRBV19	CASSSLTGNTIYF
TRBJ2-7	few	TRBV7-2	CASSPGPSGAPYF
TRBJ1-5	few	TRBV7-8	CASSLGQGRSQHF
TRBJ2-3	.	TRBV5-6	CASSRGRGTDTQYF
TRBJ1-1	.	TRBV15	CATSNRVTGTEAFF
TRBJ2-1	.	TRBV4-2	CASSGRDRPFYNEQFF
TRBJ1-6	.	TRBV7-9	CASSRGGATYNSPLHF
TRBJ1-5	.	TRBV19	CASSIGTRNQPQHF
TRBJ1-4	.	TRBV14	CASSLGWNEKLFF
.	.	TRBV11-2	CASSIQQGAYEQYF
TRBJ2-7	.	TRBV6-7	CASSYRGEEQYF
TRBJ2-7	.	TRBV7-8	CASSFRGASWDEQYF
TRBJ1-1	few	TRBV6-4	CASSDEWYTEAFF
TRBJ1-1	.	TRBV4-1	CASSQVGSAFMNTEAFF
TRBJ2-3	.	TRBV5-1	CASSLGTSGTDTQYF
TRBJ2-3	.	TRBV11-2	CASSLISTDTQYF
TRBJ2-5	.	TRBV4-1	CASSPDTGGETQYF
TRBJ2-1	.	TRBV2	CASSEQGTGNNEQFF
TRBJ1-5	.	TRBV7-6	CASSLGVEGNQPQHF
TRBJ2-2	.	TRBV7-8	CASSLRGELFF
TRBJ2-7	few	TRBV19	CASRFTDNTYYEQYF
TRBJ2-3	.	TRBV11-2	CASSPDRDTQYF
TRBJ1-2	once	TRBV5-5	CASSLGQHIPFNYGYTF
TRBJ2-7	.	TRBV5-1	CASSLVGLRHYEQYF
TRBJ1-1	.	TRBV11-2	CASSFIGQGTEAFF
TRBJ2-7	.	TRBV5-1	CASSSQGPEQYF
TRBJ1-5	.	TRBV6-5	CASSDRDQPQHF
TRBJ2-7	.	TRBV7-2	CASSLQGQGRYEQYF
TRBJ2-7	.	TRBV29-1	CSARRAGGGFEQYF
TRBJ2-3	once	TRBV28	CASRSTSGRITVSTDTQYF